A selection of T cell receptor beta chains follows, all from one sample in a study of control samples from healthy donors and cancer patients. Profiled with immunoSEQ multiplex PCR; TCRdb holds only in-frame clones, not every one. Of roughly 120,000 clones listed, approximately 91% are singletons. Input material: blood. The receptors derive from a woman aged 18 to 35 in good health. Both conserved end residues are part of each CDR3. A D gene is named only where the DNA matches it firmly. Size tells how often a clone was seen (once, few, many) or the class of an expanded clone, and some rows leave it out.

J gene	V gene	clone size	D gene	CDR3 DNA	CDR3 protein
TRBJ2-3	TRBV6-5	-	TRBD2	TGTGCCAGCAGCCCAGCGGGAGGGCCATCAGATACGCAGTATTTT	CASSPAGGPSDTQYF
TRBJ2-1	TRBV7-2	-	-	TGTGCCAGCAGCTCCTCGTGGAGCCCCGGCAATGAGCAGTTCTTC	CASSSSWSPGNEQFF
TRBJ1-2	TRBV7-9	-	-	TGTGCCAGCACAGGTGGGGCGGGGGCGGATGGCTACACCTTC	CASTGGAGADGYTF
TRBJ2-5	TRBV20-1	-	TRBD2	TGCAGTGCTAGTCCCCAGCCTCCGGGACTAGCGGGTAGGGAGACCCAGTACTTC	CSASPQPPGLAGRETQYF
TRBJ1-2	TRBV5-1	-	TRBD1	TGCGCCAGCAGCCGAGGACAGGGGAGTGGCTACACCTTC	CASSRGQGSGYTF
TRBJ1-1	TRBV3-1/TRBV3-2	-	-	TGTGCCAGCAGCCGAGGTATGAACACTGAAGCTTTCTTT	CASSRGMNTEAFF
TRBJ2-3	TRBV7-2	-	-	TGTGCCAGCAGCTTAGGAGTAGGGAATACGCAGTATTTT	CASSLGVGNTQYF
TRBJ1-6	TRBV28	-	-	TGTGCCAGCAGTTTGTCGGACAGTTGGTCACCCCTCCACTTT	CASSLSDSWSPLHF
TRBJ1-2	TRBV28	-	-	TGTGCCAGCAGCCCGAGGCCGGACTATGGCTACACCTTC	CASSPRPDYGYTF
TRBJ2-7	TRBV7-9	-	-	TGTGCCAGCAGCCCGACAGCCACCTACGAGCAGTACTTC	CASSPTATYEQYF
TRBJ2-5	TRBV6-1	-	TRBD1	TGTGCCAGCAGTGAACGGGCTGGGACAGGCCAAGAGACCCAGTACTTC	CASSERAGTGQETQYF
TRBJ1-2	TRBV30	-	-	TGTGCCTGGAGTCCCGGTGGTGGTCGGGATGGCTACACCTTC	CAWSPGGGRDGYTF
TRBJ2-2	TRBV10-2	-	TRBD2	TGCGCCAGCAGTGGGACTAGCGGGGGCCATAACACCGGGGAGCTGTTTTTT	CASSGTSGGHNTGELFF
TRBJ1-2	TRBV3-1/TRBV3-2	-	-	TGTGCCAGCAGCCAATACAGGGTCCCTAACTATGGCTACACCTTC	CASSQYRVPNYGYTF
TRBJ2-5	TRBV3-1/TRBV3-2	once	TRBD2	TGTGCCAGCAGTCCGACTAGCGGGAGTTGGGAGACCCAGTACTTC	CASSPTSGSWETQYF